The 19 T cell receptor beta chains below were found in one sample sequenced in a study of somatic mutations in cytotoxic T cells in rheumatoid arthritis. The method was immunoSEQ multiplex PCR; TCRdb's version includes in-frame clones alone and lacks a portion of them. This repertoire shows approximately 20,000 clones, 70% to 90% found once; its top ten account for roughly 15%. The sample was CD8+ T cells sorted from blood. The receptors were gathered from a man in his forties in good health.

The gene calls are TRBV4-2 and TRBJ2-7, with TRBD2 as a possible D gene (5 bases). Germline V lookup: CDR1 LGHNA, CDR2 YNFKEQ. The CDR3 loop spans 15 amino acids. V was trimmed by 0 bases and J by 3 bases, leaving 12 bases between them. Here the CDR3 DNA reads TGTGCCAGCAGCCAAGAAGGAGCGGAGTACTACGAGCAGTACTTC. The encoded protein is CASSQEGAEYYEQYF.

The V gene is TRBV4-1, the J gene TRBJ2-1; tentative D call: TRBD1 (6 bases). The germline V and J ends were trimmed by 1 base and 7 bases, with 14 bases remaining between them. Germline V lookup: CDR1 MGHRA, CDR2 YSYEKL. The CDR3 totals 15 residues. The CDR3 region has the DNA TGCGCCAGCAGCCAAGCGGTTGACAGGAGGAATGAGCAGTTCTTC. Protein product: CASSQAVDRRNEQFF.

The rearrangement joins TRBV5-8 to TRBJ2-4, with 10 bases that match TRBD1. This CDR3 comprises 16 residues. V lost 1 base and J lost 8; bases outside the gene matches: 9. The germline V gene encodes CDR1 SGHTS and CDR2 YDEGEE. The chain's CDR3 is CASSLMWGQGNDIQYF. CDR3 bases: TGTGCCAGCAGCTTGATGTGGGGACAGGGGAATGACATTCAGTACTTC.

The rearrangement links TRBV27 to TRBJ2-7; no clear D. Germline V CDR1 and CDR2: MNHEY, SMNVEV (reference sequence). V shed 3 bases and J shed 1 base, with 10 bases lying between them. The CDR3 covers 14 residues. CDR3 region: CASSFWGSSYEQYF. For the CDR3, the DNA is TGTGCCAGCAGTTTCTGGGGTAGTTCCTACGAGCAGTACTTC.

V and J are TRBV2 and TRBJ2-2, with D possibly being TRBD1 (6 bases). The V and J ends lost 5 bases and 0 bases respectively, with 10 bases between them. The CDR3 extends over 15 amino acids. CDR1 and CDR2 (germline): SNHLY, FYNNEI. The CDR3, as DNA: TGTGCCAGCAGTCCGGGACACCCGAACACCGGGGAGCTGTTTTTT. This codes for CASSPGHPNTGELFF.

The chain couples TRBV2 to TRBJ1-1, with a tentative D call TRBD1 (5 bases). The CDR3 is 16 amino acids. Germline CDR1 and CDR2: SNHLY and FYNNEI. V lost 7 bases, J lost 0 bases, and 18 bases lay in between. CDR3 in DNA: TGTGCCAGCACCCCTGGGATTCGGGGCATGAACACTGAAGCTTTCTTT. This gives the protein CASTPGIRGMNTEAFF.

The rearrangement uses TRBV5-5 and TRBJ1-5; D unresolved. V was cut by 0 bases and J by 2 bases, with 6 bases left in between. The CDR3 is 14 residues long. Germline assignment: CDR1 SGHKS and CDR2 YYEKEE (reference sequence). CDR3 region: CASSLESGNQPQHF. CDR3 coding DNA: TGTGCCAGCAGCTTGGAGTCAGGCAATCAGCCCCAGCATTTT.

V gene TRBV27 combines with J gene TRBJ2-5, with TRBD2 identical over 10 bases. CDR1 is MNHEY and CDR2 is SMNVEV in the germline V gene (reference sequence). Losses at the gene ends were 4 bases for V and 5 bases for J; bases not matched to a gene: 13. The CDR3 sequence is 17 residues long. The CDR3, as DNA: TGTGCCAGCAGTTCCTACCCCGGACTAGCGGTACGGGAGACCCAGTACTTC. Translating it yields CASSSYPGLAVRETQYF.

The CDR3 sequence is CASSLTQGWEPNTEAFF. In nucleotides, the CDR3 is TGTGCCAGCAGCTTAACCCAAGGGTGGGAACCGAACACTGAAGCTTTCTTT. The genes are TRBV13 and TRBJ1-1, with unresolved D. Trimming left V 2 bases short and J 1 base short, with 17 bases between. The germline gives CDR1 PRHDT, CDR2 FYEKMQ (reference sequence). The CDR3 runs to 17 residues.

CDR3 DNA: TGTGCCAGCAGTTTATCGATCGGCGAAAGGAGCTACGAGCAGTACTTC. Amino acids: CASSLSIGERSYEQYF. The rearrangement joins TRBV27 to TRBJ2-7; D is undetermined. The germline V gene has CDR1 MNHEY and CDR2 SMNVEV (reference sequence). The V gene lost 0 bases and the J gene lost 3 bases, with 15 bases spanning the gap. CDR3 length: 16 residues.

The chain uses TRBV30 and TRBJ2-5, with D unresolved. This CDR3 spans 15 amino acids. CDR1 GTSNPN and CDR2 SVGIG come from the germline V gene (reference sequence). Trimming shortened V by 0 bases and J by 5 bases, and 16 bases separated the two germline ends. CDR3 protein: CAWSVFGLPRETQYF. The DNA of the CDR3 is TGTGCCTGGAGTGTATTCGGCTTGCCGAGGGAGACCCAGTACTTC.

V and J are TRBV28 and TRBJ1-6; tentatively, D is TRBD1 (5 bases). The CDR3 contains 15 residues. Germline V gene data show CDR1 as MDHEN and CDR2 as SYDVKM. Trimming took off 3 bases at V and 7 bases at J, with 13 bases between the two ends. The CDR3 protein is CASSFDAGDNSPLHF. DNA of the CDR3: TGTGCCAGCAGTTTTGATGCGGGGGACAATTCACCCCTCCACTTT.

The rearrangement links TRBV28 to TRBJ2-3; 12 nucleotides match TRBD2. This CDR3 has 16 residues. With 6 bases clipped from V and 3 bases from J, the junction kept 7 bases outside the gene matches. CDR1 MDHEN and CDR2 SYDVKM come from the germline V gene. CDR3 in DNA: TGTGCCAGCAGGCCCCTAGCGGGAGGGCCTACAGATACGCAGTATTTT. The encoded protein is CASRPLAGGPTDTQYF.

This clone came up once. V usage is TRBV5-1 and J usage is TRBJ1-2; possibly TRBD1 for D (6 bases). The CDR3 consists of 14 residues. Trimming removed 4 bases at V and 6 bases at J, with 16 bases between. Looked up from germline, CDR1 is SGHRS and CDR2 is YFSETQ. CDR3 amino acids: CASSSSGTQDGYTF. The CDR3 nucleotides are TGCGCCAGCAGCAGCTCCGGGACACAGGATGGCTACACCTTC. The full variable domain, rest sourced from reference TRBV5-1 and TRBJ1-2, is KAGVTQTPRYLIKTRGQQVTLSCSPISGHRSVSWYQQTPGQGLQFLFEYFSETQRNKGNFPGRFSGRQFSNSRSEMNVSTLELGDSALYLCASSSSGTQDGYTFGSGTRLTVV.

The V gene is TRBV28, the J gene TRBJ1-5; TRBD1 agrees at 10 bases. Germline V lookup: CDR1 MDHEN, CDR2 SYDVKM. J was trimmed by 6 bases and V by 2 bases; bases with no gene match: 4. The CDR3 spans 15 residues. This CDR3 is CASSLRDRGFQPQHF. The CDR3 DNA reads TGTGCCAGCAGTTTACGGGACAGGGGTTTTCAGCCCCAGCATTTT.

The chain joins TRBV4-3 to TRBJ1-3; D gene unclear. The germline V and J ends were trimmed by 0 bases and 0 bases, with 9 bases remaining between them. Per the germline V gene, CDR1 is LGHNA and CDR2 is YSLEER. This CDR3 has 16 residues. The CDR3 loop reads CASSQDEQSSGNTIYF. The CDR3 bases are TGCGCCAGCAGCCAAGATGAGCAGTCCTCTGGAAACACCATATATTTT.

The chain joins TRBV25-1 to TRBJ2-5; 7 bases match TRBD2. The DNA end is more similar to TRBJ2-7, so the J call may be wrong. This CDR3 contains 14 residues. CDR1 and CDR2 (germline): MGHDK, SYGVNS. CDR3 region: CASVDGEGSYEQYF. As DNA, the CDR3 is TGTGCCAGCGTAGATGGGGAGGGCAGCTACGAGCAGTACTTC.

CDR3 sequence (DNA): TGTGCCTGGACAGGGTCTTCCTCCTACGAGCAGTACTTC. It encodes CAWTGSSSYEQYF. The chain couples TRBV30 to TRBJ2-7; the D gene is possibly TRBD1 (5 bases). Trimming stripped 4 bases from V and 0 bases from J, with 10 bases between. Germline V gene lookup returns CDR1 GTSNPN and CDR2 SVGIG (reference sequence). The CDR3 totals 13 residues.

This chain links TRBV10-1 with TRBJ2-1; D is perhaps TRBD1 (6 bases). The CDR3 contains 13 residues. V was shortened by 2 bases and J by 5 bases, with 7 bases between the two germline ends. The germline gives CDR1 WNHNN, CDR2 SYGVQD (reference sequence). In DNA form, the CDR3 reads TGCGCCAGCAGTGAGGGGGGCAACAATGAGCAGTTCTTC. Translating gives CASSEGGNNEQFF.